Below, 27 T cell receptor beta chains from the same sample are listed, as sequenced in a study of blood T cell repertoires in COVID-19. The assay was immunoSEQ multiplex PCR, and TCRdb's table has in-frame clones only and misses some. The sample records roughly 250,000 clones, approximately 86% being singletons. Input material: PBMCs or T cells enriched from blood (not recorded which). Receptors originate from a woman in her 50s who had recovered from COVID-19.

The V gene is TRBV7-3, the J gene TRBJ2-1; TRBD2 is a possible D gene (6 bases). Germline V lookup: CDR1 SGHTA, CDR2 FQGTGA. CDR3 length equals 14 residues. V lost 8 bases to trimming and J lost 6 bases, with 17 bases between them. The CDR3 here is CASGAGTSPNEQFF. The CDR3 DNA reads TGTGCCAGCGGGGCCGGGACTTCCCCCAATGAGCAGTTCTTC.

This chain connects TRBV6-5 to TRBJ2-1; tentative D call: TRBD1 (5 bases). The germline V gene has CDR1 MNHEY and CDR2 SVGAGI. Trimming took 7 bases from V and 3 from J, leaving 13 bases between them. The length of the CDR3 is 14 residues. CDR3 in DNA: TGTGCCAGCATCAGGCAGGGAATCTACAATGAGCAGTTCTTC. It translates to CASIRQGIYNEQFF.

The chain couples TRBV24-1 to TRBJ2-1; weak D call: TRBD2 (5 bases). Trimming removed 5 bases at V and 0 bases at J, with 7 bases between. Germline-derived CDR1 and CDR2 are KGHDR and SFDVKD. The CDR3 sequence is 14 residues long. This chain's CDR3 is CATSGRSSYNEQFF. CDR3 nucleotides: TGTGCCACCAGTGGGAGGAGCTCCTACAATGAGCAGTTCTTC.

The CDR3 DNA reads as TGTGCCACAGGACTCCCTGGGCCTGAAGCTTTCTTT. Amino acid sequence: CATGLPGPEAFF. This sequence joins TRBV28 and TRBJ1-1; D uncertain. CDR1 and CDR2 from the germline V gene are MDHEN and SYDVKM. V lost 10 bases and J lost 6, with 15 bases in between. This CDR3 comprises 12 residues.

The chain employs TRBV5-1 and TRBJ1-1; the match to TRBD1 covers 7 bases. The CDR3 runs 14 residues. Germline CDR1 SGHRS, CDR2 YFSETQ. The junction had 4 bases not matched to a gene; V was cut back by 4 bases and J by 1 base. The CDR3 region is CASSPTGANTEAFF. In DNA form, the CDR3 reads TGCGCCAGCAGCCCTACAGGGGCGAACACTGAAGCTTTCTTT.

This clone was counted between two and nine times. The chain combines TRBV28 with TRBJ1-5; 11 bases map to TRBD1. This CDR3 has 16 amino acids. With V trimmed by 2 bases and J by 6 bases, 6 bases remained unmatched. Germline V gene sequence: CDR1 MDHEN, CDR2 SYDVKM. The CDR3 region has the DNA TGTGCCAGCAGTTTACAAGGACAGGGGGCATCTCAGCCCCAGCATTTT. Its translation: CASSLQGQGASQPQHF.

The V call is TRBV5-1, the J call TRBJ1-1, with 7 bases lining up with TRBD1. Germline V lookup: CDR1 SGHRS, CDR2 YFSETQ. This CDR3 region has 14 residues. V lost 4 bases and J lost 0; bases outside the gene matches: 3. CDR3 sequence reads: CASSPDRVNTEAFF. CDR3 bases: TGCGCCAGCAGCCCTGACAGGGTGAACACTGAAGCTTTCTTT.

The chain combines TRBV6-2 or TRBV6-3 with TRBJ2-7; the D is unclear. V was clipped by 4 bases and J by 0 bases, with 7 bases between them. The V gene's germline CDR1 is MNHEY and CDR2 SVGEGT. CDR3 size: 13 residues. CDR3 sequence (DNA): TGTGCCAGCAGTTCTATACCCTCCTACGAGCAGTACTTC. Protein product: CASSSIPSYEQYF.

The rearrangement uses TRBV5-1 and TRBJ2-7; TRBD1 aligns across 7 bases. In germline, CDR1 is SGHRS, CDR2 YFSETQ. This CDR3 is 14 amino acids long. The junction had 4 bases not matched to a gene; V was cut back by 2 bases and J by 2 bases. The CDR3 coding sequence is TGCGCCAGCAGCTTAAGACAGGGCACCTACGAGCAGTACTTC. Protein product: CASSLRQGTYEQYF.

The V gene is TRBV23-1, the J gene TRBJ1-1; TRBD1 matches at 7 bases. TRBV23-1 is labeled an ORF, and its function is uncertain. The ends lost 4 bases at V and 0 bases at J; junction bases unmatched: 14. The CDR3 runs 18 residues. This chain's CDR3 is CASSPRGQNVGMNTEAFF. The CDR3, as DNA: TGCGCCAGCAGTCCCCGGGGACAGAATGTCGGTATGAACACTGAAGCTTTCTTT.

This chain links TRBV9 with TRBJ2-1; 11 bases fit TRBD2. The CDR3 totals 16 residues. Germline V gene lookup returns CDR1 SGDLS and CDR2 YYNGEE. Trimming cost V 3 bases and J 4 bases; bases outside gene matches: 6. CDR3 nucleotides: TGTGCCAGCAGCGAGCCCTTAGCGGGAGGGTACAATGAGCAGTTCTTC. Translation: CASSEPLAGGYNEQFF. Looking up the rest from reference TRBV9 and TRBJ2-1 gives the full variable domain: DSGVTQTPKHLITATGQRVTLRCSPRSGDLSVYWYQQSLDQGLQFLIQYYNGEERAKGNILERFSAQQFPDLHSELNLSSLELGDSALYFCASSEPLAGGYNEQFFGPGTRLTVL.

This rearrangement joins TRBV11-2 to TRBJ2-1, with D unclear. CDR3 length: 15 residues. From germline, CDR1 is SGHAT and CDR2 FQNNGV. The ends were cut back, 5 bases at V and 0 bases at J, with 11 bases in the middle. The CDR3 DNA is TGTGCCAGCAGCACGCTCATGAGCTCCTACAATGAGCAGTTCTTC. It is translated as CASSTLMSSYNEQFF.

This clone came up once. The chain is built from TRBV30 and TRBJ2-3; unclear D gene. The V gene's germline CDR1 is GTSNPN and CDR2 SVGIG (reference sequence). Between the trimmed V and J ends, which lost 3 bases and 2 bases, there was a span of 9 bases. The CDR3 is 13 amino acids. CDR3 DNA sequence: TGTGCCTGGAGCATGAGGTACACAGATACGCAGTATTTT. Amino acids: CAWSMRYTDTQYF.

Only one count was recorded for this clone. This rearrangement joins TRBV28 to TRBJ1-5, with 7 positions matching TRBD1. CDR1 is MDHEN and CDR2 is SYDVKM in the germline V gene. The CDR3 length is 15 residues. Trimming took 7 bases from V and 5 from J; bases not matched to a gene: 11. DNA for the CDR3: TGTGCCAGCACCCCTGGACAGGCCCTCTATCAGCCCCAGCATTTT. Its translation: CASTPGQALYQPQHF.

CDR3 amino acids: CASSGGTDYGYTF. The CDR3, as DNA: TGCGCCAGCAGCGGAGGGACAGACTATGGCTACACCTTC. The chain is built from TRBV4-1 and TRBJ1-2, with TRBD1 matching over 7 bases. CDR1 and CDR2 from the germline V gene are MGHRA and YSYEKL. J was trimmed by 3 bases and V by 5 bases; bases with no gene match: 3. The CDR3 contains 13 residues.

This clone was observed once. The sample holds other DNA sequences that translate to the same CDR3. CDR3: CAWSVPQATNEKLFF. The CDR3 DNA follows: TGTGCCTGGAGTGTACCACAAGCAACTAATGAAAAACTGTTTTTT. The chain joins TRBV30 to TRBJ1-4, with unresolved D. Germline V gene data show CDR1 as GTSNPN and CDR2 as SVGIG (reference sequence). Trimming pared 0 bases from V and 0 bases from J, leaving 8 bases between. The CDR3 runs 15 residues.

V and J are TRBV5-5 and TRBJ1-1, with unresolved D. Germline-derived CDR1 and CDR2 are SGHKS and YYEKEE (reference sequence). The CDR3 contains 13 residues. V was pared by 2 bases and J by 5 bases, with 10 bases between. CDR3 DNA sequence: TGTGCCAGCAGCTTTGGGGAGGCGACTGAAGCTTTCTTT. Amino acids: CASSFGEATEAFF.

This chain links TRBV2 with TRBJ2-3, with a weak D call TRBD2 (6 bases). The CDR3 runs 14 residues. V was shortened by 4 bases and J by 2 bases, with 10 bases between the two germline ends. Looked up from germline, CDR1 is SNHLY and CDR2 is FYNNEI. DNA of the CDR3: TGTGCCAGCAGTGGACTAGTGACCACAGATACGCAGTATTTT. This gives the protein CASSGLVTTDTQYF.

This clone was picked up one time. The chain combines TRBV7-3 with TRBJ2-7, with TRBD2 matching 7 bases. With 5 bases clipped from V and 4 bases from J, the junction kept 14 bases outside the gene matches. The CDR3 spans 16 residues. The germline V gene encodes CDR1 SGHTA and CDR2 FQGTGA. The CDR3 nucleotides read TGTGCCAGCAGCCCAGGGCCCCCTCGGGGACTATACGAGCAGTACTTC. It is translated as CASSPGPPRGLYEQYF.

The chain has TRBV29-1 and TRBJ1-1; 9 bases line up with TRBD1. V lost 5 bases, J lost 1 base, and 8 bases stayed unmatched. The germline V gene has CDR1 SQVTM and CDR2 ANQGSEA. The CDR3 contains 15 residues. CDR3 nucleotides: TGCAGCGTTTTAGATCCGGGACAGGGGAACACTGAAGCTTTCTTT. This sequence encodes CSVLDPGQGNTEAFF.

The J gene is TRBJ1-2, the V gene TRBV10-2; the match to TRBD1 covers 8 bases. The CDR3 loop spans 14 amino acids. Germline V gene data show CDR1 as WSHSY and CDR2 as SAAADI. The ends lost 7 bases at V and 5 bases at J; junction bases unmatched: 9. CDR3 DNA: TGCGCCAGCACGGAATTACAGGGGGAGTATGGCTACACCTTC. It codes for CASTELQGEYGYTF.

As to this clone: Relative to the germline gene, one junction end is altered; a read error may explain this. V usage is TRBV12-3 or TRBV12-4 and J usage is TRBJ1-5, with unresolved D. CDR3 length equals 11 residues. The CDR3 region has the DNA TGTGCCAGCACCACCGAGAGGGTTTTATCTTTT. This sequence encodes CASTTERVLSF.

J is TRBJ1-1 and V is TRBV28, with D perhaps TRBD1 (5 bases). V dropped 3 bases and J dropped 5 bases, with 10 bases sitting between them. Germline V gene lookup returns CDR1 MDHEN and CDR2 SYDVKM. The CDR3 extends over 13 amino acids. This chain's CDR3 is CASSFLGRTEAFF. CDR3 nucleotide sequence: TGTGCCAGCAGTTTTTTGGGGCGGACTGAAGCTTTCTTT. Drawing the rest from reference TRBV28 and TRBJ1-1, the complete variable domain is DVKVTQSSRYLVKRTGEKVFLECVQDMDHENMFWYRQDPGLGLRLIYFSYDVKMKEKGDIPEGYSVSREKKERFSLILESASTNQTSMYLCASSFLGRTEAFFGQGTRLTVV.

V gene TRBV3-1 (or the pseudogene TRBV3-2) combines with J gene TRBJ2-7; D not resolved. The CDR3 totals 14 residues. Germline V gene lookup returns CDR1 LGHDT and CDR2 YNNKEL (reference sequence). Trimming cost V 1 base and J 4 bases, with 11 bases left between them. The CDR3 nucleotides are TGTGCCAGCAGCCAAGTACTACTTTCGTACGAGCAGTACTTC. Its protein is CASSQVLLSYEQYF.

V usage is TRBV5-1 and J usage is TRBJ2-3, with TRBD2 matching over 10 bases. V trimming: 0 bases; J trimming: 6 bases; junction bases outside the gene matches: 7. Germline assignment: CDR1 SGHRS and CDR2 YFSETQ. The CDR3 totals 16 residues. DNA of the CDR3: TGCGCCAGCAGCTTGGACGTAGCGGGAGGTAGGGATACGCAGTATTTT. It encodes CASSLDVAGGRDTQYF.

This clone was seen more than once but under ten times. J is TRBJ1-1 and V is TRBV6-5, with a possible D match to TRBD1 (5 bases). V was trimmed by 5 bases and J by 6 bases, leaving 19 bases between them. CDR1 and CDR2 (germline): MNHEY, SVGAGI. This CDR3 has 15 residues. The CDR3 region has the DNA TGTGCCAGCAGTCCCCTTGGGTGGAGGGACCCTGAAGCTTTCTTT. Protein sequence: CASSPLGWRDPEAFF.

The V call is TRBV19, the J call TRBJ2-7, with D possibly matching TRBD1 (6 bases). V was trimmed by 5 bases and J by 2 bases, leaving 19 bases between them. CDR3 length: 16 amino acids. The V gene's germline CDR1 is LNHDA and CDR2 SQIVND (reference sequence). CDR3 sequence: CASSSRTDLTPYEQYF. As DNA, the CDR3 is TGTGCCAGTAGTTCCCGGACAGACCTGACGCCCTACGAGCAGTACTTC.